The rows below give T cell receptor beta chains drawn from one sample of a study of CD4 T cells in relation to SARS-CoV-2 and coronaviruses. For these receptors, no antigen is known. Generated by immunoSEQ multiplex PCR, the TCRdb table keeps only in-frame clones and is missing some. Among about 26,000 clones listed, 75% were seen once. Source material: CD4+ T cells from PBMCs, cultured in vitro. The receptors were sampled from a human donor in good health. The CDR3 runs from the conserved cysteine through the conserved F or W. D genes are given only for firm matches. Clone size is given for some rows only: seen once, a few or many times, or a class if the clone is expanded.

v_call: TRBV2
j_call: TRBJ1-5
clone_size: NA
d_call: TRBD1
cdr3_aa: CASRERIGTVNQPQHF
cdr3_nt: TGTGCCAGCAGGGAGAGGATCGGGACAGTCAATCAGCCCCAGCATTTT

v_call: TRBV11-2
j_call: TRBJ2-7
clone_size: NA
d_call: TRBD1
cdr3_aa: CASSQTGTGDYEQYF
cdr3_nt: TGTGCCAGCAGCCAAACCGGGACAGGGGACTACGAGCAGTACTTC

v_call: TRBV4-1
j_call: TRBJ1-1
clone_size: NA
d_call: TRBD1
cdr3_aa: CASSHGDRGYTEAFF
cdr3_nt: TGCGCCAGCAGCCATGGGGACAGGGGCTACACTGAAGCTTTCTTT

v_call: TRBV11-2
j_call: TRBJ2-5
clone_size: NA
d_call: NA
cdr3_aa: CASSSPGPIETQYF
cdr3_nt: TGTGCCAGCAGCTCCCCGGGGCCCATTGAGACCCAGTACTTC

v_call: TRBV5-5
j_call: TRBJ2-4
clone_size: few
d_call: NA
cdr3_aa: CASSLDAGIQYF
cdr3_nt: TGTGCCAGCAGCTTGGATGCGGGCATTCAGTACTTC

v_call: TRBV9
j_call: TRBJ2-6
clone_size: NA
d_call: NA
cdr3_aa: CASSVALQGSGANVLTF
cdr3_nt: TGTGCCAGCAGCGTAGCTCTACAAGGCTCTGGGGCCAACGTCCTGACTTTC

v_call: TRBV7-7
j_call: TRBJ1-3
clone_size: NA
d_call: TRBD1
cdr3_aa: CASSLGQGDTIYF
cdr3_nt: TGTGCCAGCAGCCTCGGACAGGGGGACACCATATATTTT

v_call: TRBV11-1
j_call: TRBJ2-5
clone_size: once
d_call: TRBD2
cdr3_aa: CASSALAAGTQYF
cdr3_nt: TGTGCCAGCAGCGCCCTAGCGGCGGGGACCCAGTACTTC

v_call: TRBV5-1
j_call: TRBJ2-1
clone_size: NA
d_call: NA
cdr3_aa: CASSLEVERSEQFF
cdr3_nt: TGCGCCAGCAGCTTGGAGGTAGAACGCAGTGAGCAGTTCTTC

v_call: TRBV9
j_call: TRBJ1-1
clone_size: NA
d_call: TRBD1
cdr3_aa: CASSATTGLGTEAFF
cdr3_nt: TGTGCCAGCAGCGCCACGACAGGGCTTGGCACTGAAGCTTTCTTT

v_call: TRBV19
j_call: TRBJ1-4
clone_size: NA
d_call: TRBD1
cdr3_aa: CASSKDRTNEKLFF
cdr3_nt: TGTGCCAGTAGTAAGGACAGGACCAATGAAAAACTGTTTTTT

v_call: TRBV6-2/TRBV6-3
j_call: TRBJ1-2
clone_size: NA
d_call: TRBD1
cdr3_aa: CASSYYGDRGLGSTF
cdr3_nt: TGTGCCAGCAGTTACTACGGGGACAGGGGGCTTGGATCCACCTTC

v_call: TRBV27
j_call: TRBJ2-1
clone_size: NA
d_call: NA
cdr3_aa: CASSPYRDSYNEQFF
cdr3_nt: TGTGCCAGCAGCCCATATAGGGACTCCTACAATGAGCAGTTCTTC

v_call: TRBV18
j_call: TRBJ1-2
clone_size: NA
d_call: TRBD1
cdr3_aa: CASSVRDRVMDGYTF
cdr3_nt: TGTGCCAGCTCAGTTCGGGACAGGGTGATGGATGGCTACACCTTC

v_call: TRBV3-1/TRBV3-2
j_call: TRBJ2-7
clone_size: NA
d_call: TRBD1
cdr3_aa: CASSYTGQAIYEQYF
cdr3_nt: TGTGCCAGCAGCTATACGGGACAGGCGATCTACGAGCAGTACTTC

v_call: TRBV3-1/TRBV3-2
j_call: TRBJ2-7
clone_size: NA
d_call: NA
cdr3_aa: CASSQEYSRRYEQYF
cdr3_nt: TGTGCCAGCAGCCAAGAGTACTCCCGTCGATACGAGCAGTACTTC

v_call: TRBV10-3
j_call: TRBJ2-3
clone_size: NA
d_call: TRBD2
cdr3_aa: CATTLAGDPSTDTQYF
cdr3_nt: TGTGCCACCACTCTAGCGGGGGACCCTAGCACAGATACGCAGTATTTT

v_call: TRBV10-2
j_call: TRBJ1-2
clone_size: NA
d_call: NA
cdr3_aa: CASSESGQGSDGYTF
cdr3_nt: TGCGCCAGCAGTGAGTCGGGCCAGGGCAGCGACGGCTACACCTTC

v_call: TRBV2
j_call: TRBJ1-1
clone_size: NA
d_call: NA
cdr3_aa: CASSGGRATEAFF
cdr3_nt: TGTGCCAGCAGTGGAGGCAGGGCGACTGAAGCTTTCTTT

v_call: TRBV7-2
j_call: TRBJ1-1
clone_size: NA
d_call: TRBD1
cdr3_aa: CASSLRQGGVRMNTEAFF
cdr3_nt: TGTGCCAGCAGCCTACGACAGGGAGGTGTTAGGATGAACACTGAAGCTTTCTTT

v_call: TRBV4-2
j_call: TRBJ2-6
clone_size: NA
d_call: NA
cdr3_aa: CASSQVRPVSSGANVLTF
cdr3_nt: TGTGCCAGCAGCCAAGTCCGGCCGGTAAGCTCTGGGGCCAACGTCCTGACTTTC

v_call: TRBV2
j_call: TRBJ1-1
clone_size: NA
d_call: TRBD1
cdr3_aa: CASTRTGVNTEAFF
cdr3_nt: TGTGCCAGCACTCGGACAGGGGTGAACACTGAAGCTTTCTTT

v_call: TRBV7-6
j_call: TRBJ2-7
clone_size: NA
d_call: TRBD2
cdr3_aa: CASSLAGTSFNEQYF
cdr3_nt: TGTGCCAGCAGCTTGGCCGGGACTAGCTTCAACGAGCAGTACTTC

v_call: TRBV14
j_call: TRBJ2-1
clone_size: few
d_call: NA
cdr3_aa: CASSQARGYYNEQFF
cdr3_nt: TGTGCCAGCAGCCAAGCTCGCGGATACTACAATGAGCAGTTCTTC

v_call: TRBV10-3
j_call: TRBJ1-1
clone_size: NA
d_call: NA
cdr3_aa: CAISEGAKGTEAFF
cdr3_nt: TGTGCCATCAGTGAGGGGGCCAAGGGCACTGAAGCTTTCTTT

v_call: TRBV18
j_call: TRBJ2-7
clone_size: once
d_call: NA
cdr3_aa: CASSQGLFYEQYF
cdr3_nt: TGTGCCAGCTCACAGGGATTATTCTACGAGCAGTACTTC

v_call: TRBV14
j_call: TRBJ1-1
clone_size: NA
d_call: NA
cdr3_aa: CASSQVESLTEAFF
cdr3_nt: TGTGCCAGCAGCCAAGTCGAGTCTTTGACTGAAGCTTTCTTT

v_call: TRBV5-6
j_call: TRBJ2-5
clone_size: once
d_call: TRBD2
cdr3_aa: CASSLWEGMSVETQYF
cdr3_nt: TGTGCCAGCAGCTTGTGGGAGGGAATGAGTGTAGAGACCCAGTACTTC